Below are 11 T cell receptor beta chains sequenced from a single sample in a study of shared clonotypes between healthy human individuals. Assay used: immunoSEQ multiplex PCR; TCRdb lists only in-frame clones, some missing. The sample includes roughly 450,000 clones, 79% seen only once; the top ten take roughly 13%. The sequenced sample was PBMCs. Receptors originate from a woman between 40 and 50 years old in good health. Some clones in this sample may be carry-over from other donors' samples.

The V and J genes are TRBV7-3 and TRBJ2-5; 7 bases are shared with TRBD1. V dropped 5 bases and J dropped 0; count of bases not matched to a gene: 9. This CDR3 spans 16 amino acids. Per germline, CDR1 SGHTA and CDR2 FQGTGA. The CDR3 DNA reads as TGTGCCAGCAGCGTCTCCGGGACAGCGTACCAAGAGACCCAGTACTTC. Translating gives CASSVSGTAYQETQYF.

This sequence joins TRBV7-2 and TRBJ1-4; D is ambiguous. This CDR3 contains 13 residues. V lost 4 bases and J 8 bases, leaving 11 bases between the germline ends. Germline CDR1 SGHTA, CDR2 FQGNSA. CDR3 region: CASSWTDGEKLFF. CDR3 coding DNA: TGTGCCAGCAGCTGGACGGACGGAGAAAAACTGTTTTTT.

The genes are TRBV27 and TRBJ2-3; the match to TRBD1 covers 10 bases. The CDR3 spans 17 residues. V lost 3 bases to trimming and J lost 3 bases; unmatched junction nucleotides: 9. Germline CDR1 is MNHEY and CDR2 is SMNVEV (reference sequence). The CDR3 nucleotides read TGTGCCAGCAGTTTCCCTCGGGACAGGGGTTGTACAGATACGCAGTATTTT. The encoded protein is CASSFPRDRGCTDTQYF.

The rearrangement links TRBV30 to TRBJ2-5, with no clear D. The J call is uncertain, as TRBJ2-7 better fits the DNA end. The CDR3 sequence is 13 residues long. The V gene's germline CDR1 is GTSNPN and CDR2 SVGIG (reference sequence). CDR3 in DNA: TGTGCCTGGAGTAAAGGGTCGCGGTACGAGCAGTACTTC. Translated: CAWSKGSRYEQYF.

This chain connects TRBV10-3 to TRBJ2-3; 9 bases map to TRBD2. This CDR3 spans 15 amino acids. Germline loops: CDR1 ENHRY, CDR2 SYGVKD. After removal of 1 base from V and 6 bases from J, the junction contained 5 bases not matched to a gene. The DNA of the CDR3 is TGTGCCATCAGTGAGTTGGCGGGAGGGAGGGATACGCAGTATTTT. As protein: CAISELAGGRDTQYF.

In its sample, this clone was seen a few times. J is TRBJ2-7 and V is TRBV14; D is unclear. Germline CDR1 reads SGHDN; CDR2 reads FVKESK. The CDR3 spans 11 residues. The germline V and J ends were trimmed by 3 bases and 12 bases, with 12 bases remaining between them. The CDR3 protein is CASSHTARLYF. In nucleotides, the CDR3 is TGTGCCAGCAGCCACACAGCCCGGCTGTACTTC.

About this clone: Other DNA variants within this sample encode the same CDR3. CDR3: CASSLAGGGNTEAFF. CDR3 nucleotide sequence: TGTGCCAGCAGCTTAGCAGGGGGCGGCAACACTGAAGCTTTCTTT. This sequence joins TRBV7-8 and TRBJ1-1, with 7 bases matching TRBD1. Losses at the gene ends were 0 bases for V and 2 bases for J; bases not matched to a gene: 3. This CDR3 has 15 residues. Germline V lookup: CDR1 SGHVS, CDR2 FQNEAQ.

This chain links TRBV9 with TRBJ2-1, with D possibly TRBD1 on 6 matching bases. Germline V gene lookup returns CDR1 SGDLS and CDR2 YYNGEE. The V end lost 7 bases, the J end lost 8 bases, and 34 bases lay between the germline ends. This CDR3 is 19 amino acids long. The CDR3 DNA is TGTGCCAGCGGGAGCGAAGGGGGTCTCCCTGACCTAAACACTCATGAGCAGTTCTTC. It specifies CASGSEGGLPDLNTHEQFF.

V and J are TRBV23-1 and TRBJ1-5; weak D call: TRBD1 (5 bases). TRBV23-1 is reported as an ORF; its role is uncertain. The CDR3 has 18 residues. The ends were cut back, 0 bases at V and 1 base at J, with 16 bases in the middle. The CDR3 is CASSQSGRTPKSNQPQHF. The CDR3 DNA follows: TGCGCCAGCAGTCAATCGGGCAGGACACCTAAGAGCAATCAGCCCCAGCATTTT.

The rearrangement joins TRBV4-3 to TRBJ1-2; D not resolved. Trimming cost V 0 bases and J 0 bases, with 8 bases left between them. The V gene's germline CDR1 is LGHNA and CDR2 YSLEER. The CDR3 covers 15 residues. CDR3: CASSQDERANYGYTF. The CDR3, as DNA: TGCGCCAGCAGCCAAGATGAACGAGCTAACTATGGCTACACCTTC.

V is TRBV5-1 and J is TRBJ2-2; D perhaps matches TRBD1 (5 bases). Germline-derived CDR1 and CDR2 are SGHRS and YFSETQ. V lost 0 bases and J 7 bases, leaving 10 bases between the germline ends. This CDR3 has 14 amino acids. The chain's CDR3 is CASSLAGRGGELFF. The CDR3 bases are TGCGCCAGCAGCTTGGCCGGAAGGGGCGGGGAGCTGTTTTTT.